This T cell receptor beta chain appears in the sequencing data of a study of CD8 T cells in ankylosing spondylitis. Study-level points and caveats: Some motif variants had been reported before (in reactive arthritis synovial fluid and blood). Clones tied to disease were said to be significantly enriched in matched ankylosing spondylitis synovial fluid.

Ten or more counts support this clonotype. What it recognizes is unknown. This CDR3 is 14 amino acids long. CDR1 and CDR2 (germline): SGHRS, YFSETQ. The V and J ends lost 4 bases and 4 bases, in that order; junction bases with no gene match: 5. Making use of molecular barcodes, quantitative 5'-RACE generated TCR beta libraries. TCRdb called the 5' RACE reads again in MiXCR, with one record for every CDR3 protein. The sample has 200,000 to 300,000 distinct CDR3 sequences, 32% seen once. The V gene is TRBV5-1, the J gene TRBJ2-3; 8 positions match TRBD1. The origin of this receptor is a male donor with ankylosing spondylitis or in good health (not recorded which). Material: blood, either unsorted or a sorted T cell fraction (not recorded which). The CDR3 here is CASSPGQGADTQYF. The CDR3 DNA follows: TGCGCCAGCAGCCCTGGACAGGGAGCAGATACGCAGTATTTT.